Shown below are 2 T cell receptor beta chains from a single sample sequenced in a study of OX40 agonist ivuxolimab in advanced cancers. Generated by immunoSEQ multiplex PCR, the TCRdb table keeps only in-frame clones and is missing some. The table records tens of thousands of clones, about 86% of them present only once. This sample comprised CD4+ or CD8+ T cells sorted from blood, obtained in a trial of the OX40 agonist ivuxolimab. The receptors were gathered from an adult with an advanced solid tumor such as melanoma, head and neck, liver or kidney cancer.

This chain links TRBV19 with TRBJ2-7, with D possibly being TRBD1 (6 bases). The CDR3 totals 14 residues. Germline CDR1 and CDR2: LNHDA and SQIVND (reference sequence). V lost 3 bases, J lost 2 bases, and 11 bases lay in between. The CDR3 nucleotides are TGTGCCAGTAGTATCAGGGGCGAACCCTACGAGCAGTACTTC. As protein: CASSIRGEPYEQYF.

The chain couples TRBV20-1 to TRBJ2-7; TRBD1 might be the D (5 bases). The CDR3 is 11 residues long. The germline V and J ends were trimmed by 3 bases and 2 bases, with 5 bases remaining between them. Per the germline V gene, CDR1 is DFQATT and CDR2 is SNEGSKA (reference sequence). The CDR3 DNA is TGCAGTGCTAGGACAGCCTACGAGCAGTACTTC. Translating gives CSARTAYEQYF.